The T cell receptor (beta chain) described here comes from a study of T cell changes during pregnancy in multiple sclerosis. This CDR3 has 14 amino acids. Trimming pared 5 bases from V and 5 bases from J, leaving 16 bases between. CDR1 and CDR2 from the germline V gene are SGHAT and FQNNGV. Clones were sequenced by immunoSEQ multiplex PCR, and TCRdb holds only the in-frame ones, with some missing. The sample holds about 45,000 clones, around 96% seen once. The chain recombines TRBV11-2 with TRBJ2-7; D possibly corresponds to TRBD2 (7 bases). The sample here was peripheral blood, taken in the second trimester of pregnancy. The TCR comes from a female donor with multiple sclerosis, enrolled in a pregnancy study. For the CDR3, the DNA is TGTGCCAGCAGCCCCGGAGAGGGGGGGAACGAGCAGTACTTC. Amino acids: CASSPGEGGNEQYF.